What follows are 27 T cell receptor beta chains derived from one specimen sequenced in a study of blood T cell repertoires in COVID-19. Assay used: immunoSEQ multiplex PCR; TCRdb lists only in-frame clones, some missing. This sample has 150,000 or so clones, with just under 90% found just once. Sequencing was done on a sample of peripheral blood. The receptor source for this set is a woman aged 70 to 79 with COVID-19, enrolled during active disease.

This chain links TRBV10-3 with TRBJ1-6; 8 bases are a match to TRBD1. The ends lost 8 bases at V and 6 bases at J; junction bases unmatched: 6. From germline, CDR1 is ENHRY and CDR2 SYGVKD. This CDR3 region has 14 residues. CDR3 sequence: CAIHPGQANSPLHF. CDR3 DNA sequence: TGTGCCATCCACCCGGGACAGGCTAATTCACCCCTCCACTTT.

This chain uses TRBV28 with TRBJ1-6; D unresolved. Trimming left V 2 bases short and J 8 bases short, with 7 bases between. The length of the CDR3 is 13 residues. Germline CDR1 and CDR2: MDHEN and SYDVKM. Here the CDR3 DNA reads TGTGCCAGCAGTTTACTGGACTATTCACCCCTCCACTTT. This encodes CASSLLDYSPLHF.

For the CDR3, the DNA is TGTGCCAGCAGCCCACCGGGACAGCGACCCGGGGAGCTGTTTTTT. It yields the protein CASSPPGQRPGELFF. The rearrangement joins TRBV7-3 to TRBJ2-2; the match to TRBD1 covers 7 bases. Germline loops: CDR1 SGHTA, CDR2 FQGTGA. CDR3 length: 15 residues. V shed 5 bases and J 6 bases; nucleotides not matched to a gene: 9.

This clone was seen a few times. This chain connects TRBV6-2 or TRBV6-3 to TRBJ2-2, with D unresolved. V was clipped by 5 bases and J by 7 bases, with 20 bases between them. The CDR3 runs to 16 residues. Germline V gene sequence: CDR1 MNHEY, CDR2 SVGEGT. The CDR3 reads CASSPLEAYDGGELFF. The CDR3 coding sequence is TGTGCCAGCAGTCCCCTGGAAGCGTACGATGGCGGGGAGCTGTTTTTT.

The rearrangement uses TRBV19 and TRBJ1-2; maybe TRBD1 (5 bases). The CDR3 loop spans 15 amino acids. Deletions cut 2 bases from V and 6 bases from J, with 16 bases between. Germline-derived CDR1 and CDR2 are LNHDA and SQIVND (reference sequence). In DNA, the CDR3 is TGTGCCAGTAGTATATTTTTCGGGACTCCCGATGGCTACACCTTC. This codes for CASSIFFGTPDGYTF.

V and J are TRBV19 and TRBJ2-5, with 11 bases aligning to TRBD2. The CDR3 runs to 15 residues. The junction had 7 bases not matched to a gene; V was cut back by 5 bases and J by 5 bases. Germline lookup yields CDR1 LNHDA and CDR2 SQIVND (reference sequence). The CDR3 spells CASSPTGLAEETQYF. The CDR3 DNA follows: TGTGCCAGTAGTCCGACGGGACTAGCGGAGGAGACCCAGTACTTC.

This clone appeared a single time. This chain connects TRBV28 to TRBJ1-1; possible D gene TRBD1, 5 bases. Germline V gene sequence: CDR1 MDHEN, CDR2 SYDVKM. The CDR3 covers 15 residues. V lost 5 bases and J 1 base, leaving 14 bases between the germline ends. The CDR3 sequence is CASSPLGQENTEAFF. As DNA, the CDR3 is TGTGCCAGCAGTCCCTTGGGGCAGGAGAACACTGAAGCTTTCTTT.

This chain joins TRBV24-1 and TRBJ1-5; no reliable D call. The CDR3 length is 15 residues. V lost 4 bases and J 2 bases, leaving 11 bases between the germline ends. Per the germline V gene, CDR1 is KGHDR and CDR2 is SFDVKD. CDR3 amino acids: CATSDRGRGNQPQHF. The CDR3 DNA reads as TGTGCCACCAGTGACCGTGGGCGGGGCAATCAGCCCCAGCATTTT.

The CDR3 DNA reads TGTGCCAGCAGCTGGGAGCGGGGGCCCCTAGATACGCAGTATTTT. This sequence encodes CASSWERGPLDTQYF. The chain joins TRBV7-2 to TRBJ2-3, with 8 positions matching TRBD2. The V gene's germline CDR1 is SGHTA and CDR2 FQGNSA. This CDR3 is built from 15 residues. V shed 4 bases and J 5 bases; nucleotides not matched to a gene: 8. The entire variable domain, with the rest obtained from reference TRBV7-2 and TRBJ2-3, is as follows: GAGVSQSPSNKVTEKGKDVELRCDPISGHTALYWYRQSLGQGLEFLIYFQGNSAPDKSGLPSDRFSAERTGGSVSTLTIQRTQQEDSAVYLCASSWERGPLDTQYFGPGTRLTVL.

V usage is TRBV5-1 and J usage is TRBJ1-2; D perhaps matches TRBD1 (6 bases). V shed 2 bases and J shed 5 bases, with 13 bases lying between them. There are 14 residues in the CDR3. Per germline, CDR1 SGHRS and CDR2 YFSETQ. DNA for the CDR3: TGCGCCAGCAGCTTCACAGGGAATGGGTATGGCTACACCTTC. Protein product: CASSFTGNGYGYTF.

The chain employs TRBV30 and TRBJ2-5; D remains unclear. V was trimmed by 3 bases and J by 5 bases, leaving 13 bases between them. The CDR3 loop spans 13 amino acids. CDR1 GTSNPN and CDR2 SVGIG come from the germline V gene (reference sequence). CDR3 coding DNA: TGTGCCTGGAGCGCAAAGGCGCGGGAGACCCAGTACTTC. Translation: CAWSAKARETQYF.

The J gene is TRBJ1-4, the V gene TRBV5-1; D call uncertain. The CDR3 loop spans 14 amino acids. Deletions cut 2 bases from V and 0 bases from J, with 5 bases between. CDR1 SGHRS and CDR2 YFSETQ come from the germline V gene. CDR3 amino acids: CASSFTATNEKLFF. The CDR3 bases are TGCGCCAGCAGCTTTACTGCAACTAATGAAAAACTGTTTTTT. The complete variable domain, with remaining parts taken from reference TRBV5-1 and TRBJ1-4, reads KAGVTQTPRYLIKTRGQQVTLSCSPISGHRSVSWYQQTPGQGLQFLFEYFSETQRNKGNFPGRFSGRQFSNSRSEMNVSTLELGDSALYLCASSFTATNEKLFFGSGTQLSVL.

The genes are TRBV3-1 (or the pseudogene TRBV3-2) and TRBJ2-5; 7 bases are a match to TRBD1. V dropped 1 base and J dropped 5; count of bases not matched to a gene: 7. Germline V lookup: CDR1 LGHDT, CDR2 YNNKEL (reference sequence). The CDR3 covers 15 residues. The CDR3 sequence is CASSQVSRGLETQYF. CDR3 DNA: TGTGCCAGCAGCCAAGTTTCAAGGGGGCTCGAGACCCAGTACTTC.

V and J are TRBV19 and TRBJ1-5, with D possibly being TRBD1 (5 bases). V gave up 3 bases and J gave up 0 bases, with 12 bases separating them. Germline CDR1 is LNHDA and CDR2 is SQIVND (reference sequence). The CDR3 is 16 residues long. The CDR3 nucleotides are TGTGCCAGTAGTATTGGTGGCAGGGTTAGCAATCAGCCCCAGCATTTT. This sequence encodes CASSIGGRVSNQPQHF.

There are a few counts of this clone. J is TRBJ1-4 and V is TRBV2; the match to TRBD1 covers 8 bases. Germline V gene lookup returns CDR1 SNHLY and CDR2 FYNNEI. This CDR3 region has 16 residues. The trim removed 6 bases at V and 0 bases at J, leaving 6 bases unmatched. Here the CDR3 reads CASSNGQGPTNEKLFF. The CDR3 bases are TGTGCCAGCAGCAACGGACAGGGCCCAACTAATGAAAAACTGTTTTTT.

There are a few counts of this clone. As DNA, the CDR3 is TGTGCCAGCAGTAAGACAGCAAACACCGGGGAGCTGTTTTTT. Translated, it gives CASSKTANTGELFF. V gene TRBV2 combines with J gene TRBJ2-2; tentative D call: TRBD1 (5 bases). V was trimmed by 5 bases and J by 2 bases, leaving 9 bases between them. Looked up from germline, CDR1 is SNHLY and CDR2 is FYNNEI. The CDR3 has 14 residues.

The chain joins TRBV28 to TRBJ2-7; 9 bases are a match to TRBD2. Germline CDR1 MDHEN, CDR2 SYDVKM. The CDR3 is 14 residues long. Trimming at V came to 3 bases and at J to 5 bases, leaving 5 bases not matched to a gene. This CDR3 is CASSLGLATHEQYF. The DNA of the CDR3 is TGTGCCAGCAGTTTGGGACTAGCAACTCACGAGCAGTACTTC.

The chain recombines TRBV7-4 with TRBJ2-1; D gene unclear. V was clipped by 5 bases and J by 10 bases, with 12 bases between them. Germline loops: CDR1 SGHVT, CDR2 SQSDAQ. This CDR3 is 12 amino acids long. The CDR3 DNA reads TGTGCCAGCAGCCCTCCAGAGGAGGAGCAGTTCTTC. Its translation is CASSPPEEEQFF.

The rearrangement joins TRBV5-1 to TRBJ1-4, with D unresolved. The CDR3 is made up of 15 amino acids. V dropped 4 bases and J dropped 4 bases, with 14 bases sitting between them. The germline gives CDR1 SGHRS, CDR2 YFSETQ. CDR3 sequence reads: CASSPSGVGNEKLFF. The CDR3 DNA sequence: TGCGCCAGCAGCCCCTCCGGGGTGGGTAATGAAAAACTGTTTTTT.

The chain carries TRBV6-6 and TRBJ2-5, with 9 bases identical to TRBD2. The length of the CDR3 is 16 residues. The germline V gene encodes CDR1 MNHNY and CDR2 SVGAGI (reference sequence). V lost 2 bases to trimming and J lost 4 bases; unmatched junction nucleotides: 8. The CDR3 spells CASSYQRGGAGETQYF. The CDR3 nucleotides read TGTGCCAGCAGTTACCAACGCGGGGGGGCCGGAGAGACCCAGTACTTC.

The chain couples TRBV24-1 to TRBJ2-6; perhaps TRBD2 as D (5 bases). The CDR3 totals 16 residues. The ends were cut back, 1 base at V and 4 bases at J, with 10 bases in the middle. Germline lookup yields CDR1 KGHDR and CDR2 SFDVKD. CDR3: CATSDLAATGANVLTF. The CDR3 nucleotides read TGTGCCACCAGTGATTTAGCGGCGACCGGGGCCAACGTCCTGACTTTC.

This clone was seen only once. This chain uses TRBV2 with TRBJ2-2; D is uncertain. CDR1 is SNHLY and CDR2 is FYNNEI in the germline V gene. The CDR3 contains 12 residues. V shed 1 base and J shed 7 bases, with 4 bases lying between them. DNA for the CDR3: TGTGCCAGCAGTGAAGGCTACGGGGAGCTGTTTTTT. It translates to CASSEGYGELFF.

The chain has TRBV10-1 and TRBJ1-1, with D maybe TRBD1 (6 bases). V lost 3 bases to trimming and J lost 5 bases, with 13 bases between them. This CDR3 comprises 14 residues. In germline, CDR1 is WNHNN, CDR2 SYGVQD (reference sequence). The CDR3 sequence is CASSDPTQGTEAFF. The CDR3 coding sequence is TGCGCCAGCAGTGACCCGACCCAGGGGACTGAAGCTTTCTTT.

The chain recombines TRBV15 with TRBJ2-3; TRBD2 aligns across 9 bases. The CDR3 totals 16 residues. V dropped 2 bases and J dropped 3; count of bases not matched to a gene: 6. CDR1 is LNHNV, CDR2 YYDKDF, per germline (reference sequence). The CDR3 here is CATSRKRGAGTDTQYF. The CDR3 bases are TGTGCCACCAGCAGAAAGCGGGGGGCGGGTACAGATACGCAGTATTTT.

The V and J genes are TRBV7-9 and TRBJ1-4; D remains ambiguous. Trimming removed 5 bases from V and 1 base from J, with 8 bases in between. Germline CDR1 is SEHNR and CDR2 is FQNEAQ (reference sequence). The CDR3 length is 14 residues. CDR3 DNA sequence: TGTGCCAGCAGCCTGACATTAACTAATGAAAAACTGTTTTTT. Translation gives CASSLTLTNEKLFF. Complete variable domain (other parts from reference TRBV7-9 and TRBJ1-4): DTGVSQNPRHKITKRGQNVTFRCDPISEHNRLYWYRQTLGQGPEFLTYFQNEAQLEKSRLLSDRFSAERPKGSFSTLEIQRTEQGDSAMYLCASSLTLTNEKLFFGSGTQLSVL.

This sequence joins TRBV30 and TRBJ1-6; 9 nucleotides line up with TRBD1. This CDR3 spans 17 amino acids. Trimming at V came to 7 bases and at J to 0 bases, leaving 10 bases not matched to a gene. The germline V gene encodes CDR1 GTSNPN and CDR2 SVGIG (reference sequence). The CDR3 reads CASERQGGSSYNSPLHF. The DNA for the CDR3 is TGTGCCTCCGAACGACAGGGGGGAAGCTCCTATAATTCACCCCTCCACTTT.

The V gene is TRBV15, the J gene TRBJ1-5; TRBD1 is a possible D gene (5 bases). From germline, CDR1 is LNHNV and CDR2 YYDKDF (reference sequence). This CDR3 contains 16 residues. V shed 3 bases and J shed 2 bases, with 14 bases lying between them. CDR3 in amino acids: CATSSPRAGGNQPQHF. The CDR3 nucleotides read TGTGCCACCAGCAGCCCGCGAGCGGGGGGCAATCAGCCCCAGCATTTT.